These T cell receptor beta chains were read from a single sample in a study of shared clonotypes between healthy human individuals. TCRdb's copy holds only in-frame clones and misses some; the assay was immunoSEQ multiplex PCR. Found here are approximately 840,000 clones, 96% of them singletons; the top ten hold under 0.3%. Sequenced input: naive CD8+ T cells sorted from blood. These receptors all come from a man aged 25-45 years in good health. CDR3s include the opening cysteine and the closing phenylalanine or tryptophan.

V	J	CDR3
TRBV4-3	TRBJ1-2	CASSQEFPRDGYTF
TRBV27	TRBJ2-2	CASRQAGDTGELFF
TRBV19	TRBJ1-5	CASSIPLAGRQPQHF
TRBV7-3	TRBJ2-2	CASSPIGPGELFF
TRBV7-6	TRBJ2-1	CASSSRESLYNEQFF
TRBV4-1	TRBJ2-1	CASSQGSGFNNEQFF
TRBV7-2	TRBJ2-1	CASSLGTTGEQFF
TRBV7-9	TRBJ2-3	CASSRSGYRTDTQYF
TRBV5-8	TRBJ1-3	CASSLGGGAGNTIYF
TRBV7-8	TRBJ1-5	CASSLGGGSQPQHF
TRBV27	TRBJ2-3	CASSFQTTDTQYF
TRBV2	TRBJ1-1	CASSGGRVFF
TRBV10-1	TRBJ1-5	CASSEGEGNQPQHF
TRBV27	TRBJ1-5	CASGGTGVQPQHF
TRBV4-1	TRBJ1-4	CASSQDSDRGWATNEKLFF
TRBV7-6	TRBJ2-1	CASSDTSGSRYNEQFF
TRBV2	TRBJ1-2	CASGSGTGIWGYTF
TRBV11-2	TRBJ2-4	CASSPRKAVKNIQYF
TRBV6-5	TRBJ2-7	CASSSTSGGTYEQYF
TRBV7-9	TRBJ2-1	CASSPPGLASYNEQFF
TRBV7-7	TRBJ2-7	CASSPFEGNGYEQYF
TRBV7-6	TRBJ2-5	CASSLEGLGTAETQYF
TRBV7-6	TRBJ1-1	CASSAPKSEAFF
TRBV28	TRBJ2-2	CASITGTGLSGELFF
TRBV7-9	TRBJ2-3	CASSLNRGPADTQYF
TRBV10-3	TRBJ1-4	CAISESGTSSDEKLFF
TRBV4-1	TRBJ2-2	CASSPPGQNTGELFF
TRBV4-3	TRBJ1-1	CASSQVGENTEAFF